A single sample is the source of the 5 T cell receptor beta chains below, sequenced in a study of molecular identifiers for immune sequencing clone quantification. TCRdb re-derived calls from the PCR reads in MiXCR, one entry per CDR3 protein. The sample yields about 500,000 distinct CDR3 sequences, roughly 26% seen once. The sequenced sample was naive CD8+ T cells from blood, with Jurkat cell RNA spiked in. Indicated subset: FACS-sorted CD8+CD4-CCR7+CD45RA+ naive T cells. All receptors come from a human donor in good health. Some libraries in this study had Jurkat cell RNA spiked in.

This clonotype has only a few counts. The gene calls are TRBV7-9 and TRBJ2-5; D could derive from TRBD1 or TRBD2 (5 bases each). Trimming stripped 7 bases from V and 7 bases from J, with 25 bases between. The CDR3 is made up of 16 amino acids. Germline lookup yields CDR1 SEHNR and CDR2 FQNEAQ (reference sequence). Written as DNA, the CDR3 is TGTGCCAGCAACGAATTAGGGCTAGAAGGGACCGGGACCCAGTACTTC. This gives the protein CASNELGLEGTGTQYF.

This clonotype has just a few counts. V and J are TRBV6-5 and TRBJ2-5; TRBD1 might be the D (5 bases). V dropped 2 bases and J dropped 2 bases, with 12 bases sitting between them. CDR3 length: 15 residues. CDR1 is MNHEY and CDR2 is SVGAGI in the germline V gene. CDR3 in amino acids: CASSYRAGYQETQYF. The CDR3 bases are TGTGCCAGCAGTTACCGGGCAGGGTATCAAGAGACCCAGTACTTC.

As regards this clonotype: A read error may be the cause here, since a much bigger clone is one base away. The chain combines TRBV7-9 with TRBJ1-4; D perhaps matches TRBD1 (6 bases). Germline V CDR1 and CDR2: SEHNR, FQNEAQ (reference sequence). The V end was cut by 5 bases, the J end by 1 base, with 11 bases between. This CDR3 is 15 amino acids long. In DNA, the CDR3 is TGTGCCAGCAGCGGGGACAAGAAAACTAATGAAAAACTGTTTTTT. This gives the protein CASSGDKKTNEKLFF.

The table lists this clonotype with a few counts. This chain joins TRBV28 and TRBJ2-7; D remains unclear. Trimming removed 4 bases from V and 0 bases from J, with 16 bases in between. Germline CDR1 and CDR2: MDHEN and SYDVKM. The CDR3 covers 16 residues. The CDR3 loop is CASSSLIGRPSYEQYF. The CDR3 DNA is TGTGCCAGCAGTTCCCTTATTGGGCGGCCCTCCTACGAGCAGTACTTC. Based on the CDR3 plus reference TRBV28 and TRBJ2-7, the full variable domain is DVKVTQSSRYLVKRTGEKVFLECVQDMDHENMFWYRQDPGLGLRLIYFSYDVKMKEKGDIPEGYSVSREKKERFSLILESASTNQTSMYLCASSSLIGRPSYEQYFGPGTRLTVT.

As to this clonotype: One end of the junction varies from germline; a read error may be responsible. This rearrangement joins TRBV5-6 to TRBJ2-7, with D perhaps given as TRBD1 or TRBD2 (5 bases each). This CDR3 has 15 residues. Per germline, CDR1 SGHDT and CDR2 YYEEEE. The CDR3 is CARSLEAGNRYEQYF. CDR3 nucleotide sequence: TGTGCCAGAAGCTTGGAGGCAGGGAATCGCTACGAGCAGTACTTC.